These T cell receptor beta chains were read from a single sample in a study of radiotherapy plus CTLA-4 blockade in lung cancer. TCRdb's copy holds only in-frame clones and misses some; the assay was immunoSEQ multiplex PCR. The data contain about 80,000 clones, about 80% of them singletons. The specimen was peripheral blood, collected from a patient treated with radiotherapy plus ipilimumab. These receptors all come from a human donor with non-small cell lung cancer who had stable disease on radiotherapy plus ipilimumab. Each CDR3 is given with its conserved first and last residue.

>TRBV12-5
CASGLEGTGNGYTF
>TRBV9
CASSVGSRGRQETQYF
>TRBV6-1
CASRKTGANSPLHF
>TRBV6-5
CASTPASNQPQHF
>TRBV5-1
CASSLTAGVGETQYF
>TRBV18
CASSPGQASNQPQHF
>TRBV9
CASSRAHSAQEGETQYF
>TRBV28
CASSLYGVLDAEAFF
>TRBV6-4
CASSPSGGDYGYTF
>TRBV7-3
CASSNERIAGVNEQFF
>TRBV5-4
CASSLDVGGNNSPLHF
>TRBV5-6
CASSQNGGVNNQPQHF
>TRBV7-2
CASTTGQSAGAQETQYF
>TRBV5-6
CASSVGTGGEQYF
>TRBV5-4
CASSLGQFNYGYTF
>TRBV10-2
CASGQGQETQYF
>TRBV19
CASSLSLTQYF
>TRBV15
CATSRDLAGKETQYF
>TRBV28
CASSSGAGARASSYEQYF
>TRBV27
CASSYGTGTYEQYF
>TRBV7-9
CASSPTGGIYNEQFF
>TRBV28
CASRRDTAQETQYF